Presented here are 22 T cell receptor beta chains from one specimen sequenced in a study of cytomegalovirus exposure and HLA in healthy donors. PCR primers comprised 60 Vbeta and 13 Jbeta primers. Generated by immunoSEQ multiplex PCR, the TCRdb table keeps only in-frame clones and is missing some. The sample has under 65,000 clones; the top ten hold 9% to 15%. Sample: PBMCs. These receptors were taken from a woman in her twenties or thirties in good health and CMV-seropositive.

V gene TRBV6-6 combines with J gene TRBJ1-3; D might be TRBD1 (6 bases). Germline loops: CDR1 MNHNY, CDR2 SVGAGI (reference sequence). Trimming took 2 bases from V and 8 from J, leaving 16 bases between them. The CDR3 consists of 15 residues. CDR3 nucleotide sequence: TGTGCCAGCAGTTACAACGGCCCGTCAGGGGACACCATATATTTT. Translation gives CASSYNGPSGDTIYF.

The chain carries TRBV7-6 and TRBJ1-1; D is unresolved. Germline V gene lookup returns CDR1 SGHVS and CDR2 FNYEAQ. The CDR3 covers 13 residues. V dropped 5 bases and J dropped 0 bases, with 7 bases sitting between them. The CDR3 DNA is TGTGCCAGCAGCCCATCAATGAACACTGAAGCTTTCTTT. Translation gives CASSPSMNTEAFF.

V gene TRBV28 combines with J gene TRBJ1-1; a possible D gene is TRBD1 (5 bases). V lost 5 bases to trimming and J lost 7 bases, with 14 bases between them. This CDR3 has 13 amino acids. Per germline, CDR1 MDHEN and CDR2 SYDVKM. In DNA, the CDR3 is TGTGCCAGCAGTCTTACTGTCCAGGGTGAAGCTTTCTTT. Translation gives CASSLTVQGEAFF.

The DNA of the CDR3 is TGCGCCAGCAGCTTGGGGACTAGCGGCACAGATACGCAGTATTTT. It encodes CASSLGTSGTDTQYF. The chain has TRBV5-1 and TRBJ2-3; TRBD2 matches 9 bases. V gave up 0 bases and J gave up 1 base; unmatched junction bases: 0. This CDR3 is 15 amino acids long. Germline assignment: CDR1 SGHRS and CDR2 YFSETQ.

The chain combines TRBV5-1 with TRBJ1-1; D remains ambiguous. With 4 bases removed from V and 4 bases from J, the gap between germline ends came to 14 bases. This CDR3 is 14 amino acids long. Germline-derived CDR1 and CDR2 are SGHRS and YFSETQ. The CDR3 DNA reads TGCGCCAGCAGCATCCACTCCCGGGGCACTGAAGCTTTCTTT. It specifies CASSIHSRGTEAFF.

The CDR3 loop reads CASVGLAGNRGNEQFF. For the CDR3, the DNA is TGTGCCAGCGTGGGACTAGCGGGAAACCGAGGGAATGAGCAGTTCTTC. The chain recombines TRBV18 with TRBJ2-1, with 13 bases that match TRBD2. The J segment lost 7 bases and the V segment lost 8 bases, leaving 11 bases of the junction unmatched. CDR3 length: 16 residues. Germline V gene lookup returns CDR1 KGHSH and CDR2 LQKENI.

The V gene is TRBV7-9, the J gene TRBJ1-1; D unclear. The CDR3 covers 13 residues. Trimming took 2 bases from V and 7 from J, leaving 11 bases between them. The germline CDR1 and CDR2 sequences are SEHNR and FQNEAQ (reference sequence). The DNA of the CDR3 is TGTGCCAGCAGCTTAATGAGGGCGTTTGAAGCTTTCTTT. This sequence encodes CASSLMRAFEAFF.

V usage is TRBV27 and J usage is TRBJ1-1; 7 nucleotides match TRBD1. Unmatched junction bases numbered 9, after V lost 5 bases and J lost 12 bases. This CDR3 is 12 amino acids long. Germline assignment: CDR1 MNHEY and CDR2 SMNVEV (reference sequence). In nucleotides, the CDR3 is TGTGCCAGCAGTCCCCGACAGGGAGTGACTTTCTTT. Its protein product is CASSPRQGVTFF.

The chain joins TRBV13 to TRBJ2-7, with D maybe TRBD2 (7 bases). Germline V gene sequence: CDR1 PRHDT, CDR2 FYEKMQ (reference sequence). V was pared by 5 bases and J by 3 bases, with 23 bases between. The CDR3 is 17 residues long. The CDR3 is CASSGRPRKGGIYEQYF. In DNA, the CDR3 is TGTGCCAGCAGCGGCCGCCCACGCAAGGGGGGGATCTACGAGCAGTACTTC.

This chain links TRBV7-3 with TRBJ1-1, with TRBD1 matching 8 bases. The CDR3 length is 15 residues. CDR1 and CDR2 (germline): SGHTA, FQGTGA. V trimming: 5 bases; J trimming: 2 bases; junction bases outside the gene matches: 7. The CDR3 nucleotides read TGTGCCAGCAGCCCAGGGACAGGTCCTAACACTGAAGCTTTCTTT. It encodes CASSPGTGPNTEAFF.

The rearrangement uses TRBV6-6 and TRBJ2-1; 11 positions agree with TRBD2. The CDR3 runs to 15 residues. Germline assignment: CDR1 MNHNY and CDR2 SVGAGI (reference sequence). V gave up 7 bases and J gave up 8 bases; unmatched junction bases: 10. The CDR3, as DNA: TGTGCCAGCACCGAGACTAGCGGGGTGATGGATGAGCAGTTCTTC. Translating gives CASTETSGVMDEQFF.

The chain uses TRBV7-9 and TRBJ2-3; maybe TRBD1 (5 bases). The CDR3 runs 15 residues. CDR1 and CDR2 (germline): SEHNR, FQNEAQ (reference sequence). The V end lost 3 bases, the J end lost 0 bases, and 10 bases lay between the germline ends. The CDR3 DNA reads TGTGCCAGCAGCTTTGGACATTCTAGCACAGATACGCAGTATTTT. Protein product: CASSFGHSSTDTQYF.

The genes are TRBV29-1 and TRBJ2-3; D gene unclear. The CDR3 sequence is 10 residues long. Germline CDR1 is SQVTM and CDR2 is ANQGSEA. The V end was cut by 4 bases, the J end by 5 bases, with 4 bases between. The CDR3 here is CSVAIDTQYF. Written as DNA, the CDR3 is TGCAGCGTTGCTATAGATACGCAGTATTTT.

The chain uses TRBV28 and TRBJ1-3, with D tentatively TRBD1 (5 bases). The CDR3 extends over 16 amino acids. The germline V gene encodes CDR1 MDHEN and CDR2 SYDVKM. Trimming cost V 8 bases and J 0 bases, with 17 bases left between them. CDR3 coding DNA: TGTGCCAGCGGTCGACGACAGCTACGCTCTGGAAACACCATATATTTT. It yields the protein CASGRRQLRSGNTIYF.

The rearrangement joins TRBV19 to TRBJ1-1; perhaps TRBD1 as D (6 bases). This CDR3 has 13 residues. Germline lookup yields CDR1 LNHDA and CDR2 SQIVND (reference sequence). Trimming shortened V by 6 bases and J by 3 bases, and 11 bases separated the two germline ends. CDR3 loop: CASRLHRDTEAFF. The CDR3 bases are TGTGCCAGTAGGTTGCACAGGGACACTGAAGCTTTCTTT.

The chain joins TRBV5-4 to TRBJ2-7; 10 bases match TRBD1. V was pared by 0 bases and J by 7 bases, with 7 bases of the junction left unmatched. There are 15 residues in the CDR3. The V gene's germline CDR1 is SGHNT and CDR2 YYREEE (reference sequence). CDR3 nucleotides: TGTGCCAGCAGCTTGGGGGACAGGGGAAGAAGGGAGCAGTACTTC. As protein: CASSLGDRGRREQYF.

The rearrangement joins TRBV5-1 to TRBJ2-3; 7 positions agree with TRBD2. This CDR3 comprises 13 residues. With 5 bases clipped from V and 6 bases from J, the junction kept 6 bases outside the gene matches. CDR1 is SGHRS and CDR2 is YFSETQ in the germline V gene. The DNA for the CDR3 is TGCGCCAGCAGTTTAGAACTAGCGGATACGCAGTATTTT. Protein: CASSLELADTQYF. Full variable domain (outside the CDR3, taken from reference TRBV5-1 and TRBJ2-3): KAGVTQTPRYLIKTRGQQVTLSCSPISGHRSVSWYQQTPGQGLQFLFEYFSETQRNKGNFPGRFSGRQFSNSRSEMNVSTLELGDSALYLCASSLELADTQYFGPGTRLTVL.

The chain carries TRBV6-8 and TRBJ1-1, with D hard to call. Germline V CDR1 and CDR2: MNHGY, SAAAGT. CDR3 length: 13 residues. Trimming took off 5 bases at V and 0 bases at J, with 7 bases between the two ends. The CDR3 sequence: CASSVNMNTEAFF. CDR3 DNA sequence: TGTGCCAGCAGTGTTAACATGAACACTGAAGCTTTCTTT.

The chain uses TRBV7-6 and TRBJ2-7; D is uncertain. V lost 2 bases and J 0 bases, leaving 11 bases between the germline ends. The CDR3 covers 15 residues. Germline V CDR1 and CDR2: SGHVS, FNYEAQ. Here the CDR3 reads CASSLKTDSSYEQYF. The CDR3 region has the DNA TGTGCCAGCAGCTTAAAGACTGATAGCTCCTACGAGCAGTACTTC.

The chain employs TRBV7-8 and TRBJ1-3; weak D call: TRBD1 (6 bases). V lost 0 bases and J 5 bases, leaving 17 bases between the germline ends. Germline V lookup: CDR1 SGHVS, CDR2 FQNEAQ. The CDR3 has 17 amino acids. The CDR3 coding sequence is TGTGCCAGCAGCTTAGCGCGATGGGGGGGGCGCAGAAACACCATATATTTT. Translating it yields CASSLARWGGRRNTIYF. Supplemented by reference TRBV7-8 and TRBJ1-3, the full variable domain reads GAGVSQSPRYKVAKRGQDVALRCDPISGHVSLFWYQQALGQGPEFLTYFQNEAQLDKSGLPSDRFFAERPEGSVSTLKIQRTQQEDSAVYLCASSLARWGGRRNTIYFGEGSWLTVV.

The chain carries TRBV11-3 and TRBJ2-7; unclear D gene. Germline lookup yields CDR1 SGHNT and CDR2 YENEEA. Trimming pared 0 bases from V and 0 bases from J, leaving 12 bases between. This CDR3 has 16 residues. The CDR3: CASSLDGLPSSYEQYF. DNA of the CDR3: TGTGCCAGCAGCTTAGATGGTCTCCCCAGCTCCTACGAGCAGTACTTC.

The CDR3: CASKSRGLAGVADTQYF. The CDR3, as DNA: TGTGCCAGTAAGAGTCGGGGGCTAGCGGGAGTCGCAGATACGCAGTATTTT. The chain employs TRBV19 and TRBJ2-3; 10 nucleotides align to TRBD2. Unmatched junction bases numbered 14, after V lost 7 bases and J lost 4 bases. Germline V gives CDR1 LNHDA, CDR2 SQIVND (reference sequence). This CDR3 spans 17 amino acids.